A single sample is the source of the 30 T cell receptor beta chains below, sequenced in a study of shared clonotypes between healthy human individuals (dated by TCRdb to the early 2020s). The method was the immunoSEQ multiplex PCR assay. Drawn from immuneACCESS, this table holds only the in-frame rearrangements with V and J called that TCRdb kept. Clones are partly lost; checked studies trace under half to an unresolved V gene and leave the rest unexplained. This sample lists some 2.1 million clones; 85% to 95% were detected once. The ten largest make up around 0.13% of the sample. The sequenced sample was naive CD4+ T cells sorted from blood. Interpreted using the paper, the cell subset or site label stands for: CD45RA+ positively selected. The receptors shown here come from a young man in good health.

This chain uses TRBV6-1 with TRBJ2-4; TRBD2 matches at 7 bases. V shed 2 bases, J shed 8 bases, and the junction held 9 bases outside the gene matches. This CDR3 has 15 amino acids. Germline V gene lookup returns CDR1 MNHNS and CDR2 SASEGT. CDR3 in amino acids: CASSEPGRATDIQYF. The CDR3 bases are TGTGCCAGCAGTGAACCGGGGAGGGCTACGGACATTCAGTACTTC.

The chain links TRBV28 to TRBJ2-1; D is uncertain. The ends were cut back, 2 bases at V and 12 bases at J, with 11 bases in the middle. The germline CDR1 and CDR2 sequences are MDHEN and SYDVKM. The CDR3 length is 12 residues. The DNA of the CDR3 is TGTGCCAGCAGTTTACGTGCAGTAGGGCAGTTCTTC. As protein: CASSLRAVGQFF.

The V call is TRBV6-6, the J call TRBJ2-5; D is unresolved. Germline lookup yields CDR1 MNHNY and CDR2 SVGAGI (reference sequence). The CDR3 is 16 residues long. V was cut by 1 base and J by 4 bases, with 16 bases left in between. CDR3 bases: TGTGCCAGCAGTTACTATCCCGGGCCCCTCCGAGAGACCCAGTACTTC. Its protein is CASSYYPGPLRETQYF.

The rearrangement joins TRBV7-9 to TRBJ2-5, with D hard to call. The CDR3 contains 14 residues. CDR1 is SEHNR, CDR2 FQNEAQ, per germline (reference sequence). V was shortened by 2 bases and J by 1 base, with 8 bases between the two germline ends. In DNA, the CDR3 is TGTGCCAGCAGCTTATCCCTCCCCCAAGAGACCCAGTACTTC. It yields the protein CASSLSLPQETQYF.

This clone was picked up a small number of times. The chain combines TRBV25-1 with TRBJ1-6, with D tentatively TRBD1 (5 bases). The germline V gene encodes CDR1 MGHDK and CDR2 SYGVNS. CDR3 length: 14 amino acids. Trimming took off 5 bases at V and 9 bases at J, with 14 bases between the two ends. CDR3 sequence reads: CASSLGPRGSPLHF. The CDR3 DNA is TGTGCCAGCAGTTTGGGACCCCGGGGTTCACCCCTCCACTTT. Variable domain in full (rest from reference TRBV25-1 and TRBJ1-6): EADIYQTPRYLVIGTGKKITLECSQTMGHDKMYWYQQDPGMELHLIHYSYGVNSTEKGDLSSESTVSRIRTEHFPLTLESARPSHTSQYLCASSLGPRGSPLHFGNGTRLTVT.

On this clone: Additional DNA sequences in this sample encode the identical CDR3. This chain links TRBV10-3 with TRBJ2-7; D remains unclear. Germline V gene lookup returns CDR1 ENHRY and CDR2 SYGVKD. There are 12 residues in the CDR3. V lost 3 bases and J 4 bases, leaving 7 bases between the germline ends. The CDR3 reads CAISEKGYEQYF. DNA of the CDR3: TGTGCCATCAGTGAAAAGGGTTACGAGCAGTACTTC.

Written as DNA, the CDR3 is TGTGCCACCGGACAGGGCTTGGGTAGCAATCAGCCCCAGCATTTT. This codes for CATGQGLGSNQPQHF. The gene calls are TRBV10-3 and TRBJ1-5, with 8 bases identical to TRBD1. The length of the CDR3 is 15 residues. V shed 10 bases, J shed 0 bases, and the junction held 8 bases outside the gene matches. Germline V gives CDR1 ENHRY, CDR2 SYGVKD.

This chain uses TRBV15 with TRBJ2-7; D uncertain. V shed 1 base and J shed 2 bases, with 9 bases lying between them. The germline gives CDR1 LNHNV, CDR2 YYDKDF (reference sequence). The CDR3 consists of 14 residues. This CDR3 is CATSRAAFAYEQYF. The CDR3 nucleotides read TGTGCCACCAGCAGAGCTGCTTTTGCCTACGAGCAGTACTTC.

V and J are TRBV27 and TRBJ2-2; 7 bases map to TRBD1. Germline CDR1 is MNHEY and CDR2 is SMNVEV (reference sequence). This CDR3 comprises 15 residues. Unmatched junction bases numbered 8, after V lost 5 bases and J lost 5 bases. CDR3 loop: CASSLRDRSTGELFF. The DNA of the CDR3 is TGTGCCAGCAGTCTGAGGGACAGATCTACCGGGGAGCTGTTTTTT.

In nucleotides, the CDR3 is TGTGCCAGCAGCCCACAAGGTTCTAACTATGGCTACACCTTC. This encodes CASSPQGSNYGYTF. V and J are TRBV9 and TRBJ1-2; D is unclear. The CDR3 is made up of 14 amino acids. V lost 4 bases and J 0 bases, leaving 10 bases between the germline ends. Germline V gene sequence: CDR1 SGDLS, CDR2 YYNGEE.

This chain uses TRBV19 with TRBJ2-7; D gene ambiguous. Deletions cut 5 bases from V and 3 bases from J, with 11 bases between. CDR1 LNHDA and CDR2 SQIVND come from the germline V gene (reference sequence). This CDR3 has 13 amino acids. The CDR3 sequence is CASSSGHLYEQYF. The CDR3 DNA sequence: TGTGCCAGTAGTTCCGGGCATCTCTACGAGCAGTACTTC.

The chain recombines TRBV6-6 with TRBJ1-3; possible D gene TRBD1, 5 bases. The germline V gene has CDR1 MNHNY and CDR2 SVGAGI (reference sequence). Trimming cost V 6 bases and J 0 bases, with 12 bases left between them. The CDR3 extends over 15 amino acids. The CDR3 DNA reads TGTGCCAGCAGCCAGACAGCCAGCTCTGGAAACACCATATATTTT. Protein product: CASSQTASSGNTIYF.

The rearrangement uses TRBV19 and TRBJ2-7; tentative D call: TRBD1 (6 bases). Germline V gene lookup returns CDR1 LNHDA and CDR2 SQIVND (reference sequence). Deletions cut 5 bases from V and 4 bases from J, with 12 bases between. CDR3 length equals 13 residues. CDR3 sequence: CASSVGQSYEQYF. The CDR3 region has the DNA TGTGCCAGTAGTGTCGGACAGTCTTACGAGCAGTACTTC.

This chain connects TRBV4-1 to TRBJ1-2, with 10 nucleotides matching TRBD1. V gave up 4 bases and J gave up 12 bases; unmatched junction bases: 8. CDR1 is MGHRA and CDR2 is YSYEKL in the germline V gene. This CDR3 is built from 13 residues. The CDR3 DNA follows: TGCGCCAGCAGCCCACGGGACAGGGGAAAAGACACCTTC. Translation: CASSPRDRGKDTF.

The gene calls are TRBV27 and TRBJ2-1, with 11 bases lining up with TRBD1. The CDR3 spans 16 residues. Trimming removed 3 bases from V and 9 bases from J; junction bases left unmatched: 10. Germline V gene lookup returns CDR1 MNHEY and CDR2 SMNVEV (reference sequence). The CDR3 reads CASSFPGTGGAGEQFF. The CDR3 DNA reads as TGTGCCAGCAGTTTCCCCGGGACAGGGGGGGCGGGTGAGCAGTTCTTC.

The gene calls are TRBV7-9 and TRBJ2-1; D not certain. Trimming took off 2 bases at V and 2 bases at J, with 7 bases between the two ends. Germline V lookup: CDR1 SEHNR, CDR2 FQNEAQ (reference sequence). The CDR3 length is 14 residues. The CDR3, as DNA: TGTGCCAGCAGCTTAAAGGGCCCCTACAATGAGCAGTTCTTC. This codes for CASSLKGPYNEQFF.

The chain combines TRBV6-1 with TRBJ2-3; 7 nucleotides match TRBD2. V was pared by 3 bases and J by 2 bases, with 8 bases of the junction left unmatched. Germline V gene data show CDR1 as MNHNS and CDR2 as SASEGT. The CDR3 consists of 16 residues. CDR3 sequence (DNA): TGTGCCAGCAGTGATGGGGTCGGGGGGTTCACAGATACGCAGTATTTT. Protein product: CASSDGVGGFTDTQYF.

The rearrangement links TRBV27 to TRBJ1-1; D unresolved. V gave up 2 bases and J gave up 4 bases, with 11 bases separating them. The germline CDR1 and CDR2 sequences are MNHEY and SMNVEV (reference sequence). The CDR3 is 14 residues long. The CDR3: CASSLDGLSTEAFF. The CDR3 nucleotides read TGTGCCAGCAGTTTAGATGGTTTGAGCACTGAAGCTTTCTTT.

The chain links TRBV2 to TRBJ1-1; tentative D call: TRBD1 (6 bases). CDR3 length equals 14 residues. V was shortened by 4 bases and J by 7 bases, with 16 bases between the two germline ends. The germline V gene has CDR1 SNHLY and CDR2 FYNNEI. For the CDR3, the DNA is TGTGCCAGCAGTGTGGCGTCGGGGGCTAATGAAGCTTTCTTT. This translates into CASSVASGANEAFF.

The chain uses TRBV6-1 and TRBJ2-7; 9 positions agree with TRBD1. V gave up 5 bases and J gave up 4 bases; unmatched junction bases: 9. Germline lookup yields CDR1 MNHNS and CDR2 SASEGT. This CDR3 has 15 residues. The CDR3 region is CASSKYRGREYEQYF. Written as DNA, the CDR3 is TGTGCCAGCAGTAAATACAGGGGGCGCGAATACGAGCAGTACTTC.

The chain joins TRBV19 to TRBJ2-7; D possibly corresponds to TRBD1 (7 bases). CDR1 and CDR2 from the germline V gene are LNHDA and SQIVND (reference sequence). Trimming removed 1 base at V and 4 bases at J, with 14 bases between. The length of the CDR3 is 15 residues. The CDR3 here is CASSIGGTALYEQYF. The CDR3 nucleotides read TGTGCCAGTAGTATAGGCGGGACAGCACTTTACGAGCAGTACTTC. Full variable domain (rest looked up from reference TRBV19 and TRBJ2-7): DGGITQSPKYLFRKEGQNVTLSCEQNLNHDAMYWYRQDPGQGLRLIYYSQIVNDFQKGDIAEGYSVSREKKESFPLTVTSAQKNPTAFYLCASSIGGTALYEQYFGPGTRLTVT.

The chain combines TRBV7-2 with TRBJ1-2; weak D call: TRBD1 (5 bases). This CDR3 is 15 amino acids long. The V gene lost 5 bases and the J gene lost 7 bases, with 20 bases spanning the gap. Germline assignment: CDR1 SGHTA and CDR2 FQGNSA. The CDR3 spells CASSGGGSGITGYTF. In nucleotides, the CDR3 is TGTGCCAGCAGCGGGGGAGGGAGTGGAATTACTGGCTACACCTTC.

A remark on this clone: The identical CDR3 is also encoded by other nucleotide sequences in the sample. The chain couples TRBV5-1 to TRBJ1-3; D is unclear. The length of the CDR3 is 15 residues. The V end was cut by 4 bases, the J end by 0 bases, with 11 bases between. CDR1 SGHRS and CDR2 YFSETQ come from the germline V gene. The CDR3: CASSPEGLSGNTIYF. The CDR3 bases are TGCGCCAGCAGCCCTGAGGGCCTCTCTGGAAACACCATATATTTT.

A remark on this clone: A read error may be the cause here, since a much bigger clone is one base away. Other DNA sequences in the sample encode the same CDR3. The chain links TRBV7-9 to TRBJ2-2, with 8 bases aligning to TRBD1. The junction had 3 bases not matched to a gene; V was cut back by 2 bases and J by 4 bases. The CDR3 loop spans 15 amino acids. The germline V gene has CDR1 SEHNR and CDR2 FQNEAQ (reference sequence). In DNA, the CDR3 is TGTGCCAGCAGCTTACAGGGGGCGAGCACCGGGGAGCTGTTTTTT. Its translation is CASSLQGASTGELFF.

About this clone itself: This clone may be a read error of a much larger clone one base away. Distinct nucleotide sequences in the sample also encode this CDR3. The rearrangement links TRBV18 to TRBJ1-1; 8 bases are shared with TRBD1. V was clipped by 4 bases and J by 1 base; unmatched bases: 2. This CDR3 spans 14 amino acids. Germline values: CDR1 KGHSH, CDR2 LQKENI. Here the CDR3 reads CASSLGQANTEAFF. CDR3 nucleotide sequence: TGTGCCAGCTCACTGGGACAGGCGAACACTGAAGCTTTCTTT. The full variable domain, with the rest looked up from reference TRBV18 and TRBJ1-1, is NAGVMQNPRHLVRRRGQEARLRCSPMKGHSHVYWYRQLPEEGLKFMVYLQKENIIDESGMPKERFSAEFPKEGPSILRIQQVVRGDSAAYFCASSLGQANTEAFFGQGTRLTVV.

This clone has a single count. Other DNA sequences of this sample code for an identical CDR3. The J gene is TRBJ1-2, the V gene TRBV19, with 10 bases that match TRBD1. The CDR3 is 14 residues long. V shed 6 bases, J shed 4 bases, and the junction held 5 bases outside the gene matches. Looked up from germline, CDR1 is LNHDA and CDR2 is SQIVND (reference sequence). The CDR3 sequence: CASRRQGAGYGYTF. In nucleotides, the CDR3 is TGTGCCAGTAGACGACAGGGGGCTGGCTATGGCTACACCTTC.

The J gene is TRBJ1-1, the V gene TRBV5-6, with a weak D call TRBD1 (6 bases). The germline V and J ends were trimmed by 3 bases and 3 bases, with 18 bases remaining between them. Germline V CDR1 and CDR2: SGHDT, YYEEEE. CDR3 size: 16 residues. The CDR3, as DNA: TGTGCCAGCAGCTCCGGGGGCCGCGGGGGCCACACTGAAGCTTTCTTT. Translation gives CASSSGGRGGHTEAFF.

The chain joins TRBV5-1 to TRBJ1-2, with 8 bases lining up with TRBD1. V shed 1 base and J 4 bases; nucleotides not matched to a gene: 21. Germline V gives CDR1 SGHRS, CDR2 YFSETQ. This CDR3 comprises 20 residues. CDR3 bases: TGCGCCAGCAGCTTGTATTTAAGTCAGGACAGGGCCCCAACCCCCTATGGCTACACCTTC. Its protein is CASSLYLSQDRAPTPYGYTF.

This clone is a singleton in its sample. The J gene is TRBJ2-2, the V gene TRBV30; D might be TRBD2 (6 bases). The V end lost 2 bases, the J end lost 6 bases, and 16 bases lay between the germline ends. Germline loops: CDR1 GTSNPN, CDR2 SVGIG (reference sequence). The CDR3 runs to 15 residues. The CDR3 spells CAWSPRASAAGELFF. The CDR3 DNA is TGTGCCTGGAGTCCCCGGGCTAGCGCCGCCGGGGAGCTGTTTTTT.

The J gene is TRBJ2-7, the V gene TRBV27; 8 nucleotides line up with TRBD1. The CDR3 contains 15 residues. Losses at the gene ends were 3 bases for V and 5 bases for J; bases not matched to a gene: 9. Germline loops: CDR1 MNHEY, CDR2 SMNVEV (reference sequence). CDR3 sequence (DNA): TGTGCCAGCAGTTTCCCTGACAGGGGAGGCGACGAGCAGTACTTC. Translating gives CASSFPDRGGDEQYF.